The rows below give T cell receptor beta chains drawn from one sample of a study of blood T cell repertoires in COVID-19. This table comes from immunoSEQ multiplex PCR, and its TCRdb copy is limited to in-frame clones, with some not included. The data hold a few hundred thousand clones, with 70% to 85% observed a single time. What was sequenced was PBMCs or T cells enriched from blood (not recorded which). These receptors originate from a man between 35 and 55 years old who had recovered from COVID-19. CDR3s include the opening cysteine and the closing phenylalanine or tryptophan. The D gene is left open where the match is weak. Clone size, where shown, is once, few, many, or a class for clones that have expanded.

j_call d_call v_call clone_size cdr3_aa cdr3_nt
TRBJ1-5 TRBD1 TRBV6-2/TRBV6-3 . CASSYSRTGTGFSNQPQHF TGTGCCAGCAGTTACTCGCGTACCGGGACAGGGTTTAGCAATCAGCCCCAGCATTTT
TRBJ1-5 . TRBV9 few CASSGGLNQPQHF TGTGCCAGCAGCGGGGGACTAAATCAGCCCCAGCATTTT
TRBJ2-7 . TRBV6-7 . CRAYEQYF TGTCGGGCCTACGAGCAGTACTTC
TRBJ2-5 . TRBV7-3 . CASSLSGAFQETQYF TGTGCCAGCAGCTTATCAGGGGCGTTCCAAGAGACCCAGTACTTC
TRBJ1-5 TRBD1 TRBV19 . CASRTGGQPQHF TGTGCCAGTCGTACAGGGGGCCAGCCCCAGCATTTT
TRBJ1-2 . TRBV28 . CASSSHYGGGYTF TGTGCCAGCAGTTCTCATTACGGGGGTGGCTACACCTTC
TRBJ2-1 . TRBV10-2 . CASSGSGVYNEQFF TGCGCCAGCAGTGGGAGCGGAGTATACAATGAGCAGTTCTTC
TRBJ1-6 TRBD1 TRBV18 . CASSRTGGANSPLHF TGTGCCAGCTCACGGACAGGGGGCGCAAATTCACCCCTCCACTTT
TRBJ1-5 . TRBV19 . CASHPGQYSNQPQHF TGTGCCAGCCACCCCGGACAGTATAGCAATCAGCCCCAGCATTTT
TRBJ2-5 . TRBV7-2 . CASSLGPRETQYF TGTGCCAGCAGCCTAGGGCCCCGAGAGACCCAGTACTTC
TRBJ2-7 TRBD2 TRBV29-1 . CSAGTSGSSYEQYF TGCAGTGCCGGCACTAGCGGGAGCTCCTACGAGCAGTACTTC
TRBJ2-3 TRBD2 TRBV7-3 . CASSLGTSGTGDTQYF TGTGCCAGCAGCTTAGGGACTAGCGGGACTGGGGATACGCAGTATTTT
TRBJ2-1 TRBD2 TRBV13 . CASTIRLAGSIDEQFF TGTGCCAGCACAATCAGACTAGCGGGATCTATCGATGAGCAGTTCTTC
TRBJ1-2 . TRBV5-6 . CASSLSGNYGYTF TGTGCCAGCAGCTTGTCAGGGAACTATGGCTACACCTTC
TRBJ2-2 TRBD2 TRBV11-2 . CASRGLHGRGYTGELFF TGTGCCAGCAGAGGGCTGCATGGGAGGGGCTACACCGGGGAGCTGTTTTTT
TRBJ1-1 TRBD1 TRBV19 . CATRGRGTANTEAFF TGTGCCACCCGAGGGAGAGGGACAGCGAACACTGAAGCTTTCTTT
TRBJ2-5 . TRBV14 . CASSQAGRETQYF TGTGCCAGCAGCCAAGCGGGAAGAGAGACCCAGTACTTC
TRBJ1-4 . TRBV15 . CATSRLGQLNEKLFF TGTGCCACCAGCAGACTAGGACAGCTAAATGAAAAACTGTTTTTT
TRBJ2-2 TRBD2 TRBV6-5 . CASSYSAGDTGELFF TGTGCCAGCAGTTACTCAGCGGGAGATACCGGGGAGCTGTTTTTT
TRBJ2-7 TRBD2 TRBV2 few CASRRGLAGNEQYF TGTGCCAGCAGAAGGGGACTAGCGGGAAACGAGCAGTACTTC
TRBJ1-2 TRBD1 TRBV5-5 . CASRLGQGAPGYTF TGTGCCAGCAGACTGGGACAGGGGGCGCCGGGCTACACCTTC
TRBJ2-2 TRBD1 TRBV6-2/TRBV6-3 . CASSYGTANTGELFF TGTGCCAGCAGTTACGGGACAGCGAACACCGGGGAGCTGTTTTTT
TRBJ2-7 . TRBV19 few CATQSTTYEQYF TGTGCCACCCAGTCGACAACCTACGAGCAGTACTTC
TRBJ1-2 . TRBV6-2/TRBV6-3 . CASSYRTAGYTF TGTGCCAGCAGTTACCGGACAGCCGGCTACACCTTC
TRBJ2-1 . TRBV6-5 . CASRGASYNEQFF TGTGCCAGTCGGGGGGCCTCCTACAATGAGCAGTTCTTC
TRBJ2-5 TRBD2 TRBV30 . CAWSPLSSGGQETQYF TGTGCCTGGAGCCCCCTGTCCTCGGGGGGTCAAGAGACCCAGTACTTC
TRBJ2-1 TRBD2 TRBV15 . CATSREPRLADYNEQFF TGTGCCACCAGCAGGGAACCTAGACTAGCGGACTACAATGAGCAGTTCTTC
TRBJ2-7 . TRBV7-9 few CASSARALSYEQYF TGTGCCAGCAGCGCCAGGGCCCTCTCCTACGAGCAGTACTTC
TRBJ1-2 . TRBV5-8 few CASSPIQFYGYTF TGTGCCAGCAGCCCCATTCAGTTCTATGGCTACACCTTC
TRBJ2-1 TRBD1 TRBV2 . CASSEGQGRFF TGTGCCAGCAGTGAAGGACAGGGAAGGTTCTTC
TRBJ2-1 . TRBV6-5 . CASRARTDLYNEQFF TGTGCCAGCAGAGCTAGGACAGACCTCTACAATGAGCAGTTCTTC
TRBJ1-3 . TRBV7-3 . CASSPGGGPANTIYF TGTGCCAGCAGCCCCGGGGGAGGACCAGCAAACACCATATATTTT
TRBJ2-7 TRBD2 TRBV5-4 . CASSLFLSGGMDEQYF TGTGCCAGCAGCCTGTTCTTGTCGGGAGGGATGGACGAGCAGTACTTC
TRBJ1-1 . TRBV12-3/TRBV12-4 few CASSFSPNTEAFF TGTGCCAGCAGTTTTAGTCCCAACACTGAAGCTTTCTTT
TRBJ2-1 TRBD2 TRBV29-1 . CSVHPTGGPSYNEQFF TGCAGCGTTCATCCAACGGGGGGGCCCTCCTACAATGAGCAGTTCTTC
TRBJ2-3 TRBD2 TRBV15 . CATSSLTGGGTDTQYF TGTGCCACCAGCAGTCTTACGGGGGGAGGCACAGATACGCAGTATTTT
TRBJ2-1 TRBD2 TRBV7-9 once CASSLELAGEQFF TGTGCCAGCAGCTTAGAACTAGCGGGAGAGCAGTTCTTC
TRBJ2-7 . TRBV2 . CASNWGVQENSYEQYF TGTGCCAGCAATTGGGGGGTCCAAGAGAACTCCTACGAGCAGTACTTC
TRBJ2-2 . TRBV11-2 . CASSLSGITTGELFF TGTGCCAGCAGCTTAAGTGGCATTACAACCGGGGAGCTGTTTTTT
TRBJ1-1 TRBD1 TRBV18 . CASSPVMTGISAEAFF TGTGCCAGCTCACCGGTAATGACAGGGATCAGCGCTGAAGCTTTCTTT
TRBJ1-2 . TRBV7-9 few CASSLAGAGYTF TGTGCCAGCAGCTTAGCGGGCGCGGGCTACACCTTC